This T cell receptor beta chain was recorded in a study of OX40 agonist ivuxolimab in advanced cancers. Method: immunoSEQ multiplex PCR; TCRdb's copy keeps in-frame clones and lacks some. This sample yields about 22,000 clones, of which roughly 80% are seen a single time; about 34% belongs to the top ten. Study-level findings and limits: More expanded clones were found, on average, in CD8+ than in CD4+ T cells. Antigen targets of the expanded peripheral T cells went undetermined.

The investigators sampled blood at baseline, at cycle 4 day 1, and at cycle 7 day 1. On this clone itself: Its target is unknown.

Here the sequenced sample was CD4+ or CD8+ T cells sorted from blood, taken in a trial of the OX40 agonist ivuxolimab. The TCR was taken from an adult with an advanced solid tumor such as melanoma, head and neck, liver or kidney cancer.

This CDR3 reads CASSQFYEGAGGPSEQFF. CDR3 coding DNA: TGCGCCAGCAGCCAATTTTATGAGGGAGCGGGAGGGCCCTCGGAGCAGTTCTTC. This chain uses TRBV4-1 with TRBJ2-1; TRBD2 aligns across 10 bases. Trimming took 2 bases from V and 10 from J; bases not matched to a gene: 17. The germline V gene has CDR1 MGHRA and CDR2 YSYEKL. The CDR3 loop spans 18 amino acids.